This T cell receptor (beta chain) stems from a study of blood T cell repertoires in COVID-19. For the study at large: The samples span acute and convalescent COVID-19 from the United States, Italy and Spain. PBMCs, B-cell-depleted T cells, or T cells provided the cDNA or gDNA that made up the material.

Notes on this clone: In the same sample, other DNA sequences code for this CDR3.

V was pared by 1 base and J by 5 bases, with 6 bases of the junction left unmatched. CDR1 and CDR2 (germline): LGHDT, YNNKEL (reference sequence). The CDR3 length is 15 residues. Original data processing: Researchers report that nucleated cell counts were estimated from reference gene primer amplification. This table comes from immunoSEQ multiplex PCR, and its TCRdb copy is limited to in-frame clones, with some not included. The D gene and trimming were derived from the DNA, and the V and J assignments and clone size from that table. The table has 270,000 or so clones, around 89% seen once. Sequenced: peripheral blood. V gene TRBV3-1 (or the pseudogene TRBV3-2) combines with J gene TRBJ1-1; TRBD1 matches 8 bases. The sequence derives from a man between 40 and 49 years old with acute or convalescent COVID-19. The CDR3 loop is CASSQVLTGGTEAFF. The CDR3 DNA reads TGTGCCAGCAGCCAAGTCCTTACAGGGGGGACTGAAGCTTTCTTT.